The TCR beta chain described here comes from a study of T cell responses to AZD1222 COVID-19 vaccine (dated by TCRdb to the early 2020s). In terms of the full investigation: A total of 230 to 250 trial participants underwent TCR sequencing, of whom nearly 210 received two doses of AZD1222 and 26 received two doses of the MenACWY control vaccine. Trial participants were enrolled by age into subgroups of 18-55, 56-69 and 70-plus years, and around 140, 26 and 57 TCR-sequenced participants, respectively, were included in these subgroups.

The CDR3 regions of human TCRbeta chains were analyzed by immunosequencing. The study's processing was this. Repertoire TCRs were checked for matches against a reference library of SARS-CoV-2-specific TCRs that had been generated using the MIRA antigen-specificity platform. Breadth meant the fraction of unique TCRs that were SARS-CoV-2-associated, whereas depth meant the fraction of total T cells that were SARS-CoV-2-associated. Using the MIRA data, each spike-specific TCR was mapped to the spike region that the TCR reacts to and placed in a CD4 or CD8 class. Log10-transformed breadth and depth values were compared by one-way ANOVA with Sidak's multiple comparisons tests. The source is immuneACCESS, and TCRdb retained only in-frame sequences with V and J called. Part of the clones is not carried over; for the studies checked, unresolved V genes explain less than half of this, and the remainder is unexplained. For V, J and clone size, that table is used; D and trimming come from the DNA. The sample table holds about 61,000 clones, of which roughly four fifths were seen once. Together, the top ten hold 20% to 30% of the sample.

This specimen's time point label, interpreted: about 28 days (+/-7) after the second vaccine dose. AZD1222 recipients given second doses at about 4 weeks or at about 12 weeks were pooled, since spike-specific TCR depth and breadth were not found to differ between the two schedules. Samples from vaccinated people were obtained from the UK trials COV001 and COV002, which included a single-blind randomized controlled phase 2/3 trial of AZD1222 (ChAdOx1 nCoV-19) in healthy adults. Trial participant PBMC samples were collected at day 0 and day 28 after the second dose for TCRbeta chain sequencing. The paper as a whole reports these results and caveats: After two AZD1222 doses, spike-specific TCR breadth and depth were significantly higher than at day 0 and than in MenACWY recipients. Vaccine-associated CD4 TCRs spanned the whole spike protein, with dominant responses in regions 160-218 and 743-854. Only a handful of AZD1222 recipients were SARS-CoV-2 seropositive at baseline, limiting conclusions about previously exposed vaccinees. In the small 56-69-year group, the increase in depth fell short of significance, most likely because of low power. Epitopes outside the regions mutated in the B.1.351 and B.1.1.7 variants were reportedly recognized by nearly half of the unique spike-specific TCRs. Participants were mostly white British and included more females than males, and it was suggested by the authors that clonal diversity may have been underestimated. Because no samples from the day 14 peak response were available, repertoires could be characterized only after the peak T cell response.

In the case of this clone: Its antigen has not been determined. Base qualities were left out, and no much larger clone turns up one base away.

This TCR was recovered from an adult who received the AZD1222 COVID-19 vaccine. The material was peripheral blood, obtained 28 days after the second AZD1222 dose.

The DNA reads TGTGCCTGGAGTCGCCGGGCCAGCGAGACCCAGTACTTC. Protein translation: CAWSRRASETQYF. The V gene is TRBV30 and the J gene is TRBJ2-5; no D segment can be confidently identified. V is cut by 2 bases and J by 5 bases, and the space between the germline ends is 12 bases. CDR1 and CDR2 were assigned from the germline V gene (reference sequence) as GTSNPN and SVGIG. From the cysteine up to the phenylalanine, the CDR3 has a length of 13 residues. Kept here is only the CDR3 DNA, which spans 39 bases and is read in frame from base 1.